These 32 T cell receptor beta chains originate from one sample sequenced in a study of identical twins. TCRdb reprocessed the 5' RACE reads with MiXCR, giving one entry per CDR3 protein. The sample carries more than 1.5 million distinct CDR3 sequences, under 35% recorded once. The sequenced sample was cord blood. The receptors shown here come from a newborn girl in good health.

This clonotype has at least ten counts. The V gene is TRBV20-1, the J gene TRBJ2-7; 9 bases are shared with TRBD1. V lost 3 bases, J lost 3 bases, and 3 bases stayed unmatched. The CDR3 runs 13 residues. Germline CDR1 reads DFQATT; CDR2 reads SNEGSKA (reference sequence). The CDR3 protein is CSARGTGNYEQYF. CDR3 nucleotide sequence: TGCAGTGCTAGGGGGACAGGGAACTACGAGCAGTACTTC.

The chain employs TRBV9 and TRBJ2-2; 8 positions agree with TRBD1. CDR1 and CDR2 from the germline V gene are SGDLS and YYNGEE. CDR3 length equals 15 residues. The ends lost 3 bases at V and 4 bases at J; junction bases unmatched: 5. The CDR3 spells CASSGTGTTTGELFF. The DNA for the CDR3 is TGTGCCAGCAGCGGGACAGGGACGACCACCGGGGAGCTGTTTTTT. Full variable domain (rest looked up from reference TRBV9 and TRBJ2-2): DSGVTQTPKHLITATGQRVTLRCSPRSGDLSVYWYQQSLDQGLQFLIQYYNGEERAKGNILERFSAQQFPDLHSELNLSSLELGDSALYFCASSGTGTTTGELFFGEGSRLTVL.

This rearrangement joins TRBV6-5 to TRBJ2-1; TRBD1 matches 9 bases. Germline CDR1 and CDR2: MNHEY and SVGAGI. The CDR3 spans 16 residues. V shed 2 bases and J 4 bases; nucleotides not matched to a gene: 6. In DNA, the CDR3 is TGTGCCAGCAGTTACGTGGACAGGGGAAGGTACAATGAGCAGTTCTTC. Encoded protein: CASSYVDRGRYNEQFF.

Concerning this clonotype: Relative to the germline gene, one junction end is altered; a read error may explain this. V gene TRBV2 combines with J gene TRBJ1-2; 8 bases fit TRBD1. Germline V gene data show CDR1 as SNHLY and CDR2 as FYNNEI. CDR3 length equals 13 residues. CDR3: CASREDRGYGYTF. CDR3 coding DNA: TGTGCCAGCAGGGAAGACAGGGGCTATGGCTACACCTTC.

The CDR3, as DNA: TGCAGTGCTAGTTGGGTCGGGGGCCTAACGTATCAGCCCCAGCATTTT. It codes for CSASWVGGLTYQPQHF. The V call is TRBV20-1, the J call TRBJ1-5, with D perhaps matching TRBD1 (6 bases). The germline V gene encodes CDR1 DFQATT and CDR2 SNEGSKA (reference sequence). There are 16 residues in the CDR3. Trimming took off 3 bases at V and 5 bases at J, with 20 bases between the two ends.

With regard to this clonotype: A single base separates this from a much larger clone, so it may be a read error. The V call is TRBV2, the J call TRBJ2-7; 8 bases map to TRBD2. V lost 6 bases to trimming and J lost 6 bases; unmatched junction nucleotides: 19. Per the germline V gene, CDR1 is SNHLY and CDR2 is FYNNEI. CDR3 length: 17 amino acids. CDR3 coding DNA: TGTGCCAGCAGCGAGGTAGAAACTAGCGGACTAGCCTGCGAGCAGTACTTC. It codes for CASSEVETSGLACEQYF.

The gene calls are TRBV12-3 or TRBV12-4 and TRBJ2-7; TRBD1 matches at 10 bases. The V gene end was trimmed by 7 bases and the J gene end by 5 bases; junction bases not matched to a gene: 2. The CDR3 totals 12 residues. CDR3 DNA sequence: TGTGCCAGCAAGGGGACAGGGGACGAGCAGTACTTC. This gives the protein CASKGTGDEQYF.

This clonotype was recorded a few times. This chain joins TRBV6-4 and TRBJ2-1, with 14 bases that match TRBD2. V gave up 6 bases and J gave up 9 bases; unmatched junction bases: 7. Germline CDR1 MRHNA, CDR2 SNTAGT. CDR3 length: 15 residues. The CDR3 is CASSRLAGGRLEQFF. The CDR3 nucleotides are TGTGCCAGCAGCAGACTAGCGGGGGGGCGGCTTGAGCAGTTCTTC.

This clonotype was recorded a few times. The J gene is TRBJ2-2, the V gene TRBV4-2; the D gene is possibly TRBD2 (5 bases). The CDR3 contains 15 residues. CDR1 is LGHNA, CDR2 YNFKEQ, per germline. V was clipped by 2 bases and J by 0 bases, with 7 bases between them. This CDR3 reads CASSQTGTNTGELFF. The CDR3 coding sequence is TGTGCCAGCAGCCAAACGGGGACGAACACCGGGGAGCTGTTTTTT.

The table lists this clonotype with a few counts. The rearrangement links TRBV2 to TRBJ2-4, with D tentatively TRBD2 (6 bases). The J call is in doubt because the DNA end fits TRBJ2-7 better. The germline V gene encodes CDR1 SNHLY and CDR2 FYNNEI. The CDR3 has 14 amino acids. This chain's CDR3 is CARGEDLWSGEQYF. DNA for the CDR3: TGTGCCAGGGGGGAGGATTTGTGGTCCGGCGAGCAGTACTTC.

The chain joins TRBV7-9 to TRBJ1-5, with D perhaps matching TRBD1 (6 bases). Germline CDR1 is SEHNR and CDR2 is FQNEAQ (reference sequence). Trimming left V 5 bases short and J 3 bases short, with 14 bases between. This CDR3 is 15 amino acids long. The DNA of the CDR3 is TGTGCCAGCAGCGCATCCCGGGACAACAATCAGCCCCAGCATTTT. This gives the protein CASSASRDNNQPQHF. Complete variable domain (other parts from reference TRBV7-9 and TRBJ1-5): DTGVSQNPRHKITKRGQNVTFRCDPISEHNRLYWYRQTLGQGPEFLTYFQNEAQLEKSRLLSDRFSAERPKGSFSTLEIQRTEQGDSAMYLCASSASRDNNQPQHFGDGTRLSIL.

This clonotype showed up just a few times. V usage is TRBV29-1 and J usage is TRBJ2-5; a weak D match, TRBD2 (6 bases). CDR1 and CDR2 (germline): SQVTM, ANQGSEA. The CDR3 consists of 12 residues. V was trimmed by 6 bases and J by 12 bases, leaving 20 bases between them. This chain's CDR3 is CSVPAGSAEKYF. CDR3 DNA sequence: TGCAGCGTCCCCGCGGGGTCGGCAGAGAAGTACTTC.

The V gene is TRBV7-2, the J gene TRBJ1-5, with 7 bases identical to TRBD1. V trimming: 5 bases; J trimming: 6 bases; junction bases outside the gene matches: 4. The CDR3 is made up of 13 amino acids. Germline loops: CDR1 SGHTA, CDR2 FQGNSA. CDR3 in DNA: TGTGCCAGCAGCCAGGGGGATCGTCAGCCCCAGCATTTT. It yields the protein CASSQGDRQPQHF.

The chain carries TRBV6-6 and TRBJ2-3; no reliable D call. Per the germline V gene, CDR1 is MNHNY and CDR2 is SVGAGI (reference sequence). The CDR3 extends over 14 amino acids. Trimming pared 5 bases from V and 5 bases from J, leaving 14 bases between. This CDR3 reads CASSRPLLGDTQYF. The CDR3 coding sequence is TGTGCCAGCAGTCGCCCCCTGTTAGGAGATACGCAGTATTTT.

The gene calls are TRBV20-1 and TRBJ1-1, with a tentative D call TRBD1 (5 bases). The V end was cut by 2 bases, the J end by 7 bases, with 20 bases between. The CDR3 has 15 residues. Germline assignment: CDR1 DFQATT and CDR2 SNEGSKA (reference sequence). The CDR3 nucleotides read TGCAGTGCTAGACCCCTTATCTGGGACGCAAGTGAAGCTTTCTTT. This gives the protein CSARPLIWDASEAFF.

The chain links TRBV2 to TRBJ1-2, with 7 bases aligning to TRBD1. CDR1 is SNHLY, CDR2 FYNNEI, per germline. J lost 6 bases, V lost 6 bases, and 10 bases had no gene match. The CDR3 loop spans 14 amino acids. CDR3 bases: TGTGCCAGCAGGAGGAGTCAGGGGGTGGATGGCTACACCTTC. Its protein is CASRRSQGVDGYTF.

V and J are TRBV20-1 and TRBJ2-7; TRBD1 matches 7 bases. Germline CDR1 DFQATT, CDR2 SNEGSKA (reference sequence). This CDR3 has 14 residues. V lost 3 bases to trimming and J lost 3 bases; unmatched junction nucleotides: 8. The CDR3 bases are TGCAGTGCTAGCGGGACAGCGACTGGCTACGAGCAGTACTTC. It encodes CSASGTATGYEQYF.

This clonotype has a count of ten or more. The genes are TRBV2 and TRBJ2-1; no clear D. This CDR3 contains 13 residues. Germline assignment: CDR1 SNHLY and CDR2 FYNNEI. V was pared by 3 bases and J by 3 bases, with 6 bases between. Written as DNA, the CDR3 is TGTGCCAGCAGTGAGTTGAGCTACAATGAGCAGTTCTTC. Translation: CASSELSYNEQFF.

The chain is built from TRBV20-1 and TRBJ2-7, with D uncertain. The CDR3 contains 12 residues. Germline CDR1 DFQATT, CDR2 SNEGSKA (reference sequence). V was cut by 3 bases and J by 0 bases, with 6 bases left in between. CDR3 DNA: TGCAGTGCTAGGACGTACTCCTACGAGCAGTACTTC. It specifies CSARTYSYEQYF.

The chain recombines TRBV4-1 with TRBJ2-3; TRBD2 might be the D (6 bases). The CDR3 length is 18 residues. Germline V gene data show CDR1 as MGHRA and CDR2 as YSYEKL. Trimming removed 4 bases from V and 0 bases from J, with 20 bases in between. The CDR3 spells CASSRLPGLATSTDTQYF. In DNA form, the CDR3 reads TGCGCCAGCAGCCGACTCCCTGGGCTAGCGACTAGCACAGATACGCAGTATTTT.

The V call is TRBV9, the J call TRBJ2-5; 10 nucleotides agree with TRBD2. The J call is uncertain, as TRBJ2-1 better fits the DNA end. The CDR3 consists of 15 residues. CDR1 and CDR2 from the germline V gene are SGDLS and YYNGEE. CDR3 residues: CASTSGTSDQETQFF. The CDR3 DNA sequence: TGTGCCAGCACCTCCGGGACTAGCGATCAAGAGACCCAGTTCTTC.

Only a few counts were recorded for this clonotype. The chain is built from TRBV20-1 and TRBJ2-5; TRBD1 matches 10 bases. The J call may be incorrect, as the DNA end agrees better with TRBJ2-7. In germline, CDR1 is DFQATT, CDR2 SNEGSKA (reference sequence). The CDR3 has 12 amino acids. CDR3 in amino acids: CSAAGTGDEQYF. DNA for the CDR3: TGCAGTGCCGCCGGGACAGGGGACGAGCAGTACTTC.

The J gene is TRBJ1-2, the V gene TRBV4-1; D is unresolved. V gave up 3 bases and J gave up 0 bases, with 14 bases separating them. This CDR3 spans 16 amino acids. Germline V lookup: CDR1 MGHRA, CDR2 YSYEKL. As DNA, the CDR3 is TGCGCCAGCAGCCAGGTGGGCAGCCTAGCTAACTATGGCTACACCTTC. Its protein is CASSQVGSLANYGYTF.

This clonotype was detected ten times or more. The chain is built from TRBV4-1 and TRBJ2-1; 7 bases match TRBD2. The CDR3 has 17 amino acids. The V segment lost 4 bases and the J segment 4 bases; nucleotides outside the gene matches: 13. The germline gives CDR1 MGHRA, CDR2 YSYEKL. The CDR3, as DNA: TGCGCCAGCAGCCTAACGTTAGCGGGCCAATCGTACAATGAGCAGTTCTTC. This translates into CASSLTLAGQSYNEQFF.

This rearrangement joins TRBV25-1 to TRBJ1-1; 9 positions match TRBD1. This CDR3 is 20 amino acids long. Germline loops: CDR1 MGHDK, CDR2 SYGVNS. Trimming removed 1 base from V and 4 bases from J; junction bases left unmatched: 19. CDR3 nucleotides: TGTGCCAGCAGTGAATTTAGGGGCCAAGTACAGGGGGCCGGGAGCACTGAAGCTTTCTTT. This translates into CASSEFRGQVQGAGSTEAFF.

Only a few counts were recorded for this clonotype. The genes are TRBV20-1 and TRBJ2-3, with 12 bases matching TRBD2. The CDR3 runs to 20 residues. Trimming at V came to 3 bases and at J to 7 bases, leaving 23 bases not matched to a gene. Germline lookup yields CDR1 DFQATT and CDR2 SNEGSKA (reference sequence). CDR3 residues: CSASTQNIVGLAGLPYTQYF. CDR3 coding DNA: TGCAGTGCTAGCACTCAAAATATCGTGGGACTAGCGGGCCTTCCATATACGCAGTATTTT.

This clonotype was seen a single time. CDR3 protein: CASSLGTGATSWAYYEQYF. CDR3 nucleotide sequence: TGCGCCAGCAGCTTGGGAACAGGGGCGACCTCTTGGGCCTACTACGAGCAGTACTTC. This rearrangement joins TRBV5-1 to TRBJ2-5, with 7 bases that match TRBD1. The J call may be wrong; the DNA end is better matched by TRBJ2-7. Per the germline V gene, CDR1 is SGHRS and CDR2 is YFSETQ. The CDR3 has 19 amino acids.

This chain connects TRBV2 to TRBJ1-1; a possible D gene is TRBD1 (5 bases). CDR1 and CDR2 from the germline V gene are SNHLY and FYNNEI. The CDR3 consists of 14 residues. Between the trimmed V and J ends, which lost 3 bases and 5 bases, there was a span of 13 bases. Written as DNA, the CDR3 is TGTGCCAGCAGTGAGCGGGGGGGTGGGACTGAAGCTTTCTTT. Its protein is CASSERGGGTEAFF.

This clonotype was detected a few times. This sequence joins TRBV28 and TRBJ1-2, with 9 bases fitting TRBD1. The germline gives CDR1 MDHEN, CDR2 SYDVKM. With 6 bases clipped from V and 5 bases from J, the junction kept 13 bases outside the gene matches. The CDR3 is made up of 16 amino acids. This CDR3 reads CASRDRGILVWYGYTF. CDR3 in DNA: TGTGCCAGCAGGGACAGGGGAATCCTTGTGTGGTATGGCTACACCTTC.

This clonotype was picked up a small number of times. V gene TRBV10-3 combines with J gene TRBJ1-1; 7 bases are a match to TRBD1. The CDR3 contains 13 residues. Unmatched junction bases numbered 6, after V lost 7 bases and J lost 4 bases. CDR1 ENHRY and CDR2 SYGVKD come from the germline V gene. CDR3 nucleotide sequence: TGTGCCATCAACCCCGACAGGGCCACTGAAGCTTTCTTT. Protein product: CAINPDRATEAFF.

This clonotype was observed many times. At one of its ends the junction is not consistent with the germline gene, which may arise from a read error. The chain recombines TRBV4-1 with TRBJ2-3; no definite D call. Germline CDR1 and CDR2: MGHRA and YSYEKL. The CDR3 sequence is 14 residues long. The CDR3 sequence is CASSQALSTDTQYF. CDR3 nucleotide sequence: TGTGCCAGCAGCCAGGCCCTGAGCACAGATACGCAGTATTTT.

The genes are TRBV12-3 or TRBV12-4 and TRBJ2-4, with 9 positions matching TRBD1. TRBJ2-7 matches the DNA end more closely, so the J call is doubtful. This CDR3 region has 14 residues. Written as DNA, the CDR3 is TGTGCCAGCAGTTCATGGGACAGGGACTACGAGCAGTACTTC. Protein sequence: CASSSWDRDYEQYF.